This T cell receptor (beta chain) was identified during a study of blood T cell repertoires in COVID-19. On the study more broadly: COVID-19 samples from acute and convalescent phases originated in the United States, Italy and Spain. T cells, B-cell-depleted T cells, or PBMCs provided the cDNA or gDNA that served as material.

Deletions cut 2 bases from V and 3 bases from J, with 12 bases between. Per the germline V gene, CDR1 is MNHEY and CDR2 is SVGEGT. This CDR3 is 15 amino acids long. Authors' analysis steps: Quantification of nucleated cells was approximated via reference gene primer amplification. Sequencing used immunoSEQ multiplex PCR; TCRdb keeps in-frame clones, though not all of them. V and J calls and clone size are copied from that table; D and trimming were computed from the DNA. The top ten clones hold more than 1.2% of a sample with some 260,000 clones, 85% to 90% of them seen once. Material for sequencing was peripheral blood. This sequence was found in a man of 80 years or more with acute or convalescent COVID-19. The chain carries TRBV6-2 or TRBV6-3 and TRBJ2-3; a weak D match, TRBD2 (5 bases). CDR3 coding DNA: TGTGCCAGCAGTTACCCCCGGGATGGGACAGATACGCAGTATTTT. It codes for CASSYPRDGTDTQYF.